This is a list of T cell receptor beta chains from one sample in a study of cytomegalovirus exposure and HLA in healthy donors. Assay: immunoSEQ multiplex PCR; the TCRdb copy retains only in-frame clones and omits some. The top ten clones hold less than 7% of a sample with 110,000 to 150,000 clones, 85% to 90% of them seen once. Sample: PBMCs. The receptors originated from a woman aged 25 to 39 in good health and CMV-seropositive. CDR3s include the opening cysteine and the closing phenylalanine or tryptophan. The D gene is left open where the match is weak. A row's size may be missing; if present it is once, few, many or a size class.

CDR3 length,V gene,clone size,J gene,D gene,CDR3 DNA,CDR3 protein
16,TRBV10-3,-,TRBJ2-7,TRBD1,TGTGCCATCAGTGAGTCGACCGCAGGGGGCGGCTACGAGCAGTACTTC,CAISESTAGGGYEQYF
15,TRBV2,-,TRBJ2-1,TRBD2,TGTGCCAGCAGGCCAGGAGCGGGACCATACAATGAGCAGTTCTTC,CASRPGAGPYNEQFF
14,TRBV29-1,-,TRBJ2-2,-,TGCAGCGTTTTAGTGGGGCGGGGCACCGGGGAGCTGTTTTTT,CSVLVGRGTGELFF
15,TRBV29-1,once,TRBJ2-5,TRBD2,TGCAGCGTACAACCTAGCGGGGCGAGCCAAGAGACCCAGTACTTC,CSVQPSGASQETQYF
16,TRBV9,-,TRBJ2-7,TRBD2,TGTGCCAGCAGCCCCCGAGCGGGAACGAGCTCCTACGAGCAGTACTTC,CASSPRAGTSSYEQYF
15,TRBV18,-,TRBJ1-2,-,TGTGCCAGCTCACCACTTGAGGGCCCCAACTATGGCTACACCTTC,CASSPLEGPNYGYTF
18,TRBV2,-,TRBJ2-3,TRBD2,TGTGCCAGCAGTAAAAGAGCTAGGTCTAGCGGGGGCACAGATACGCAGTATTTT,CASSKRARSSGGTDTQYF
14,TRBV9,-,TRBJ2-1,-,TGTGCCAGCAGCGTAGGGGGCCAAGCTCATGAGCAGTTCTTC,CASSVGGQAHEQFF
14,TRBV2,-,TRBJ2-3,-,TGTGCCAGCAGTCGGGGGTGGGGGACAGATACGCAGTATTTT,CASSRGWGTDTQYF
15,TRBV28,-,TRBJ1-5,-,TGTGCCAGCAGACCGGGGGGTCAGGGTAGTCAGCCCCAGCATTTT,CASRPGGQGSQPQHF
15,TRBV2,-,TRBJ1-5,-,TGTGCCAGCAGGCACAGGGAGGGAAGCAATCAGCCCCAGCATTTT,CASRHREGSNQPQHF
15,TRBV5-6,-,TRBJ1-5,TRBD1,TGTGCCAGCAGCACGGGACCGGACAGGGGTCAGCCCCAGCATTTT,CASSTGPDRGQPQHF
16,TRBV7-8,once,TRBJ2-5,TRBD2,TGTGCCAGCAGCTTAGGGACTAGCGGGGGCCAAGAGACCCAGTACTTC,CASSLGTSGGQETQYF
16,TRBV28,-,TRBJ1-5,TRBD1,TGTGCCAGCAGTTTCCAGGGGGCGAGGGGAAATCAGCCCCAGCATTTT,CASSFQGARGNQPQHF
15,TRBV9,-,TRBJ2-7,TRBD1,TGTGCCAGCAGCCTTGGACAGGCGGGCTCCTACGAGCAGTACTTC,CASSLGQAGSYEQYF
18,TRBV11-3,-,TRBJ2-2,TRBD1,TGTGCCAGCAGCTTAGACAACAGACAGGGGGCGAACACCGGGGAGCTGTTTTTT,CASSLDNRQGANTGELFF
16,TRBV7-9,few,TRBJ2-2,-,TGTGCCAGCAGCTTATCAAGTGCGGCGAACACCGGGGAGCTGTTTTTT,CASSLSSAANTGELFF
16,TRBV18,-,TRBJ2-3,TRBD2,TGTGCCAGCTCTCTCAGCGGCGGGAGGGCCACAGATACGCAGTATTTT,CASSLSGGRATDTQYF
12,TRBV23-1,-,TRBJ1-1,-,TGCGCCAGCAGTCAATCGAACAGAGAAGCTTTCTTT,CASSQSNREAFF